The rows below give T cell receptor beta chains drawn from one sample of a study of cytomegalovirus exposure and HLA in healthy donors. The data were produced by immunoSEQ multiplex PCR, yet TCRdb's version contains in-frame clones alone and is incomplete. The sample includes under 200,000 clones, 65% to 80% of them seen just once. What was sequenced was PBMCs. Receptors originate from a middle-aged man in good health and CMV-seronegative. Both conserved end residues are part of each CDR3. Each record gives: D gene, J gene, V gene, clone size, CDR3 DNA, CDR3 protein. D genes are given only for firm matches. Rows may omit the clone size; those that give it use once, few, many or a size class.

D: TRBD1
J: TRBJ1-6
V: TRBV9
size: .
DNA: TGTGCCAGCAGCGTAGGGACAGGGGCACAACGTTCACCCCTCCACTTT
CDR3: CASSVGTGAQRSPLHF

D: TRBD2
J: TRBJ2-3
V: TRBV6-5
size: .
DNA: TGTGCCAGCAGGCGGGGGGGCCGATGGGATACGCAGTATTTT
CDR3: CASRRGGRWDTQYF

D: .
J: TRBJ2-3
V: TRBV7-3
size: .
DNA: TGTGCCAGCAGCTTAAGCGGTGGGTCGGGGGGCGCATTTACGCAGTATTTT
CDR3: CASSLSGGSGGAFTQYF

D: .
J: TRBJ1-5
V: TRBV19
size: .
DNA: TGTGCCAGTAGTATAACAAGTTATAGCAATCAGCCCCAGCATTTT
CDR3: CASSITSYSNQPQHF

D: TRBD1
J: TRBJ1-3
V: TRBV11-2
size: .
DNA: TGTGCCAGCAGACTCACAGGGGGCGGTGGAAACACCATATATTTT
CDR3: CASRLTGGGGNTIYF

D: TRBD2
J: TRBJ2-1
V: TRBV7-9
size: .
DNA: TGTGCCATCACAAATAAATACCAGCGGGGAGGCAATGAGCAGTTCTTC
CDR3: CAITNKYQRGGNEQFF

D: TRBD2
J: TRBJ2-1
V: TRBV14
size: .
DNA: TGTGCCAGCAGCCAACTAGCGGGGGGTGTGAATGAGCAGTTCTTC
CDR3: CASSQLAGGVNEQFF

D: TRBD2
J: TRBJ2-2
V: TRBV9
size: .
DNA: TGTGCCAGCAGCGTTCGGGGAGGGGACACCGGGGAGCTGTTTTTT
CDR3: CASSVRGGDTGELFF

D: TRBD1
J: TRBJ2-7
V: TRBV19
size: once
DNA: TGTGCCAGTAGTCCCCGACAGGGGGCTGGGGAGCAGTACTTC
CDR3: CASSPRQGAGEQYF

D: .
J: TRBJ2-1
V: TRBV7-9
size: few
DNA: TGTGCCAGCACCTGGTCTATCGAACTTACCTACAATGAGCAGTTCTTC
CDR3: CASTWSIELTYNEQFF

D: TRBD2
J: TRBJ2-7
V: TRBV11-2
size: once
DNA: TGTGCCAGCAGCTTAGATCCAGGGGAGTTAGCGGGGGGGCCTGGCTACGAGCAGTACTTC
CDR3: CASSLDPGELAGGPGYEQYF

D: .
J: TRBJ1-2
V: TRBV11-2
size: .
DNA: TGTGCCAGCAGCTTAGATTGGGCGGGCCGGATTAATGGCTACACCTTC
CDR3: CASSLDWAGRINGYTF

D: .
J: TRBJ1-6
V: TRBV6-5
size: few
DNA: TGTGCCAGCAGTGCGGGACCCTATAATTCACCCCTCCACTTT
CDR3: CASSAGPYNSPLHF

D: TRBD2
J: TRBJ2-1
V: TRBV5-1
size: .
DNA: TGCGCCAGCAGCTCCACCGTTAGCGGGGGGAACAATGAGCAGTTCTTC
CDR3: CASSSTVSGGNNEQFF

D: .
J: TRBJ2-7
V: TRBV7-3
size: .
DNA: TGTGCCAGCAGCTTAAATGGCCCGCAGGGCACCTACGAGCAGTACTTC
CDR3: CASSLNGPQGTYEQYF

D: .
J: TRBJ2-7
V: TRBV5-1
size: few
DNA: TGCGCCAGCAGCTCGGGCGGATTAGGGAGCTCCTACGAGCAGTACTTC
CDR3: CASSSGGLGSSYEQYF

D: TRBD1
J: TRBJ2-7
V: TRBV29-1
size: .
DNA: TGCAGCGTTGGTCGCCTGTTGCCCGCGACAGGGAGCGAGCAGTACTTC
CDR3: CSVGRLLPATGSEQYF

D: .
J: TRBJ1-1
V: TRBV7-6
size: .
DNA: TGTGCCAGCAGCGGACAGTTAAACACTGAAGCTTTCTTT
CDR3: CASSGQLNTEAFF

D: .
J: TRBJ1-5
V: TRBV27
size: .
DNA: TGTGCCAGCAGTTCAACAGTAAATCAGCCCCAGCATTTT
CDR3: CASSSTVNQPQHF

D: .
J: TRBJ2-4
V: TRBV2
size: few
DNA: TGTGCCAGCAGTGAACAGGGGGGCAAAAACATTCAGTACTTC
CDR3: CASSEQGGKNIQYF